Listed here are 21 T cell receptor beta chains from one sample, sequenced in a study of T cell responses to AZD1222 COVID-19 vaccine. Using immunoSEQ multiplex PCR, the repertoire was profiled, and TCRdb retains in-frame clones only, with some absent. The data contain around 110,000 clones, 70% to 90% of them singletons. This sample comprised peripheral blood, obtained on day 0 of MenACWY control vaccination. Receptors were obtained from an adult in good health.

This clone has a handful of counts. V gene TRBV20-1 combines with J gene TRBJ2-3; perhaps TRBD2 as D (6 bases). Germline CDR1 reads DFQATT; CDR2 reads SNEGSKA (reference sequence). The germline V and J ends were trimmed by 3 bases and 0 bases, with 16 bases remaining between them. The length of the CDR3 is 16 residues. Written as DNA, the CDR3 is TGCAGTGCTAGTCCAAGAGGAGGGTCTAGCACAGATACGCAGTATTTT. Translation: CSASPRGGSSTDTQYF.

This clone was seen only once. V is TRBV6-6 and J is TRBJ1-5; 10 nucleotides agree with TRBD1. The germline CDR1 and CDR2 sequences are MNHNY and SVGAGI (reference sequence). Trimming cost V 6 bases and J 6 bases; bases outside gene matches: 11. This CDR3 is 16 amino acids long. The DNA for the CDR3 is TGTGCCAGCAGGGGAACCGGGACAGGGGATCGTCAGCCCCAGCATTTT. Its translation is CASRGTGTGDRQPQHF.

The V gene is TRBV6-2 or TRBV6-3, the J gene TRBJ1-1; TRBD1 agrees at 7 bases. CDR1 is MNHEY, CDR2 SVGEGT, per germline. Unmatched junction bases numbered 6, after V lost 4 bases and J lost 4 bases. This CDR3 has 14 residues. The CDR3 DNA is TGTGCCAGCAGTTCACTGACAGGGCCCACTGAAGCTTTCTTT. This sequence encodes CASSSLTGPTEAFF.

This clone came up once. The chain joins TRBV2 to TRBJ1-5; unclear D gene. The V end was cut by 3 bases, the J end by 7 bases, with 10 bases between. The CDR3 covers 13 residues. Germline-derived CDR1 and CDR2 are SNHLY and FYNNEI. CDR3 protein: CASSEDAEQPQHF. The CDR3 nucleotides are TGTGCCAGCAGTGAGGATGCAGAGCAGCCCCAGCATTTT.

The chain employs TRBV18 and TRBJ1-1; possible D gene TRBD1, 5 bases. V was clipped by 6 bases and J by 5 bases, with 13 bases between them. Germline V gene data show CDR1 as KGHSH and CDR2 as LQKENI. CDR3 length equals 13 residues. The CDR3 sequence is CASSSQEKTEAFF. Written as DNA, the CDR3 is TGTGCCAGCTCTTCACAGGAGAAAACTGAAGCTTTCTTT.

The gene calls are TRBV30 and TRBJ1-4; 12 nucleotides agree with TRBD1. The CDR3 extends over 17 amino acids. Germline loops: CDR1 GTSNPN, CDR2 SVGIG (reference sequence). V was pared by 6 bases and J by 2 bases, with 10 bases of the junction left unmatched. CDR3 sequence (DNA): TGTGCCTGCCGGGGGGGACAGGGGGCATTTACTAATGAAAAACTGTTTTTT. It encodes CACRGGQGAFTNEKLFF.

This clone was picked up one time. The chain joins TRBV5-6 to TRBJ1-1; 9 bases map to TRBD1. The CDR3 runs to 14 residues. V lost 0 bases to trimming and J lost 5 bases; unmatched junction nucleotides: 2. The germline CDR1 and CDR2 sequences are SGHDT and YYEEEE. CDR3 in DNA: TGTGCCAGCAGCTTGGCTGGACAGGGGACTGAAGCTTTCTTT. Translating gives CASSLAGQGTEAFF.

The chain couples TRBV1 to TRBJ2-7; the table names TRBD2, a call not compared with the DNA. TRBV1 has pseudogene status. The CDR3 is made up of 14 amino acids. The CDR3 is CTSSPRASSYEQYF. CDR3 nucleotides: TGCACCAGCAGTCCCCGCGCAAGCTCCTACGAGCAGTACTTC.

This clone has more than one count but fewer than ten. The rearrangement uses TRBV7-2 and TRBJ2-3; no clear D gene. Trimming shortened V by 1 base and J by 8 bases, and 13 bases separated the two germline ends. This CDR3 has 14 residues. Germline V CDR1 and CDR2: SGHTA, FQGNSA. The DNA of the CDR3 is TGTGCCAGCAGCTTAGGAGGTCAAGTCGGTACGCAGTATTTT. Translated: CASSLGGQVGTQYF.

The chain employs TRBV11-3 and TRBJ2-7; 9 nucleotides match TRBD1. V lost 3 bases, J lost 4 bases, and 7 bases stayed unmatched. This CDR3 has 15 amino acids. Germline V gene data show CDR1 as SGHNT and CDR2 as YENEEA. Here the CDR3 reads CASSFGTGKGYEQYF. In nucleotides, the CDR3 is TGTGCCAGCAGCTTCGGGACAGGGAAGGGGTACGAGCAGTACTTC.

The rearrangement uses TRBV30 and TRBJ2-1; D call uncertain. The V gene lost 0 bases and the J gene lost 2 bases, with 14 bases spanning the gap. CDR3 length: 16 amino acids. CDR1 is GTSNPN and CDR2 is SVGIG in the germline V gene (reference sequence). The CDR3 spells CAWSVLGIGAYNEQFF. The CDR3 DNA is TGTGCCTGGAGTGTTCTGGGGATAGGAGCCTACAATGAGCAGTTCTTC. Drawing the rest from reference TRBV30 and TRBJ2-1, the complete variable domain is SQTIHQWPATLVQPVGSPLSLECTVEGTSNPNLYWYRQAAGRGLQLLFYSVGIGQISSEVPQNLSASRPQDRQFILSSKKLLLSDSGFYLCAWSVLGIGAYNEQFFGPGTRLTVL.

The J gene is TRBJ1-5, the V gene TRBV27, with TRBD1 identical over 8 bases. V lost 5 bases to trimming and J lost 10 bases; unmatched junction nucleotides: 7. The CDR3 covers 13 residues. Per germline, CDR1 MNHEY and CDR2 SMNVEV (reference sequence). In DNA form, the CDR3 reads TGTGCCAGCAGTCTGGACAGGGCCTCCCCCCAGCATTTT. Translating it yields CASSLDRASPQHF.

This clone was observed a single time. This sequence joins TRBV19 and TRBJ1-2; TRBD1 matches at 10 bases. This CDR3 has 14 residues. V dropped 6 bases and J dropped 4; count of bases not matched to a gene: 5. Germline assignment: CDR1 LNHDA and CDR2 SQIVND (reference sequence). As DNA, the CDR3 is TGTGCCAGTAGCCGACAGGGGGCTGGCTATGGCTACACCTTC. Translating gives CASSRQGAGYGYTF. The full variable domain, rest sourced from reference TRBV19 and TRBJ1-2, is DGGITQSPKYLFRKEGQNVTLSCEQNLNHDAMYWYRQDPGQGLRLIYYSQIVNDFQKGDIAEGYSVSREKKESFPLTVTSAQKNPTAFYLCASSRQGAGYGYTFGSGTRLTVV.

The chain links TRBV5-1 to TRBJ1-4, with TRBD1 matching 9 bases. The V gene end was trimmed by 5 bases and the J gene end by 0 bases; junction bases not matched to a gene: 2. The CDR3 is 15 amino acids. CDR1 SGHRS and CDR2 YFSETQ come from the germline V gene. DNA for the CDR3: TGCGCCAGCAGACAGGGGGCGCCAACTAATGAAAAACTGTTTTTT. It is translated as CASRQGAPTNEKLFF.

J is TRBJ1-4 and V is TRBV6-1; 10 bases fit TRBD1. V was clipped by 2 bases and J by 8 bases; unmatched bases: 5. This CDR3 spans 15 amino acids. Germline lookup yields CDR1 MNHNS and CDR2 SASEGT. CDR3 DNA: TGTGCCAGCAGTGAATACGACAGGGGGCTCGAAAAACTGTTTTTT. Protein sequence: CASSEYDRGLEKLFF.

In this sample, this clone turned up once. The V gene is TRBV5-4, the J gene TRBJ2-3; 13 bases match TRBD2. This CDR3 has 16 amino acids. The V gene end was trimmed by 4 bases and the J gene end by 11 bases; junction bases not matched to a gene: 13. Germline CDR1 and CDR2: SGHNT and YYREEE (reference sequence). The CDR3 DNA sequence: TGTGCCAGCAGCCTCGACCCGACTAGCGGGGGGCTCGGGCAGTATTTT. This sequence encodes CASSLDPTSGGLGQYF. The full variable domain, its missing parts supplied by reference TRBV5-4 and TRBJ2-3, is ETGVTQSPTHLIKTRGQQVTLRCSSQSGHNTVSWYQQALGQGPQFIFQYYREEENGRGNFPPRFSGLQFPNYSSELNVNALELDDSALYLCASSLDPTSGGLGQYFGPGTRLTVL.

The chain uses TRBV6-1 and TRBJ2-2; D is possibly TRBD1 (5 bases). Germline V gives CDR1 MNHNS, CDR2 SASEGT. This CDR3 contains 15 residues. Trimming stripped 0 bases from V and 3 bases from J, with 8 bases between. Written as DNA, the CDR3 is TGTGCCAGCAGTGAAGCGGGCAGGGACACCGGGGAGCTGTTTTTT. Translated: CASSEAGRDTGELFF.

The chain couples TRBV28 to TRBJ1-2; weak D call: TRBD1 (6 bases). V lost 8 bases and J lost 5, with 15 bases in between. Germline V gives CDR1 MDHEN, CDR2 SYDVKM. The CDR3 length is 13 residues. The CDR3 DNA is TGTGCCAGCCAGGGGCAGGTCTATTATGGCTACACCTTC. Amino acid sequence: CASQGQVYYGYTF.

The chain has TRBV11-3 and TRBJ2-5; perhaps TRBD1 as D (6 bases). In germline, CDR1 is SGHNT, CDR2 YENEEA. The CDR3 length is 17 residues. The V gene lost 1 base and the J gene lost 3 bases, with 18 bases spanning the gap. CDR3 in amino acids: CASSLGLSTGSKETQYF. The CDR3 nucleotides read TGTGCCAGCAGCTTAGGCCTGAGCACAGGGTCTAAAGAGACCCAGTACTTC.

DNA of the CDR3: TGTGCCAGCAGCGGTCAGGGATACACCGGGGAGCTGTTTTTT. This codes for CASSGQGYTGELFF. The chain couples TRBV6-5 to TRBJ2-2, with a possible D match to TRBD1 (5 bases). This CDR3 has 14 residues. Germline CDR1 is MNHEY and CDR2 is SVGAGI. With 6 bases removed from V and 3 bases from J, the gap between germline ends came to 11 bases.

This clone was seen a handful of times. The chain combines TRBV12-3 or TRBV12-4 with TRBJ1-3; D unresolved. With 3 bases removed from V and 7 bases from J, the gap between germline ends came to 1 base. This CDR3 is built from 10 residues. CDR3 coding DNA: TGTGCCAGCAGTTTTAACACCATATATTTT. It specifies CASSFNTIYF.